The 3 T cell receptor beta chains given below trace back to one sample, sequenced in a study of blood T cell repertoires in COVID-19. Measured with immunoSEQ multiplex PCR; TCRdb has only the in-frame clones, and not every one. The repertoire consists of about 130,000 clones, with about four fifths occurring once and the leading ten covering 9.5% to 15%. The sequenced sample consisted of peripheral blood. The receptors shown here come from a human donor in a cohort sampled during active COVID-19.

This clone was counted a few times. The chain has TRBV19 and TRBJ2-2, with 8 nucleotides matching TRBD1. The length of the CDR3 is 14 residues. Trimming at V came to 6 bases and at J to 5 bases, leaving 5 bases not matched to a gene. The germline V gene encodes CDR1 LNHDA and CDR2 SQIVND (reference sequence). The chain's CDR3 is CASSNRGKTGELFF. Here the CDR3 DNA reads TGTGCCAGTAGCAACAGGGGGAAAACCGGGGAGCTGTTTTTT. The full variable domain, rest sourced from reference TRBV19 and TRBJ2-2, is DGGITQSPKYLFRKEGQNVTLSCEQNLNHDAMYWYRQDPGQGLRLIYYSQIVNDFQKGDIAEGYSVSREKKESFPLTVTSAQKNPTAFYLCASSNRGKTGELFFGEGSRLTVL.

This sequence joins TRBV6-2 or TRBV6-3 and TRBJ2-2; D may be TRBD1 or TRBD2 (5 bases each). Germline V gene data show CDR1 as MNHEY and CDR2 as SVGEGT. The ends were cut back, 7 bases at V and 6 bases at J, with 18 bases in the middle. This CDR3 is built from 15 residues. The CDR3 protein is CASTPGRFGAGELFF. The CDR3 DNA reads TGTGCCAGCACCCCGGGGCGTTTTGGCGCCGGGGAGCTGTTTTTT.

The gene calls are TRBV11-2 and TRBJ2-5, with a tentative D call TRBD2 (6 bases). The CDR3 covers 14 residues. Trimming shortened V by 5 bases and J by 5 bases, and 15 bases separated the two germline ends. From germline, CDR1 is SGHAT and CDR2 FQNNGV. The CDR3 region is CASSPRLVYETQYF. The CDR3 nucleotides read TGTGCCAGCAGCCCTCGACTAGTGTATGAGACCCAGTACTTC.